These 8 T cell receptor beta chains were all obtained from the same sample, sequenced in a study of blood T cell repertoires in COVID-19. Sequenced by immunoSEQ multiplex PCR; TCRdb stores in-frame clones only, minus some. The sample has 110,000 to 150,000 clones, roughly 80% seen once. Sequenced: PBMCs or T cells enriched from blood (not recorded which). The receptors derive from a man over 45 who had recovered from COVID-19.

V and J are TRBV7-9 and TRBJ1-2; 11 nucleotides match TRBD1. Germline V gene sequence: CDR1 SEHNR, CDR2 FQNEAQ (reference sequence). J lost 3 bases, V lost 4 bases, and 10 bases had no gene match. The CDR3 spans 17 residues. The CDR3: CASSSPRRDRGDYGYTF. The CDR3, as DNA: TGTGCCAGCAGCTCCCCTAGACGGGACAGGGGGGACTATGGCTACACCTTC.

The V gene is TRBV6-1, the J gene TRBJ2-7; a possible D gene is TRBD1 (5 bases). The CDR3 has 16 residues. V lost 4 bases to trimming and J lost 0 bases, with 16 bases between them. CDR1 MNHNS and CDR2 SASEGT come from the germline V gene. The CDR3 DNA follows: TGTGCCAGCAGTGCTCTGGCAGGGCCTCCCTCCTACGAGCAGTACTTC. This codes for CASSALAGPPSYEQYF.

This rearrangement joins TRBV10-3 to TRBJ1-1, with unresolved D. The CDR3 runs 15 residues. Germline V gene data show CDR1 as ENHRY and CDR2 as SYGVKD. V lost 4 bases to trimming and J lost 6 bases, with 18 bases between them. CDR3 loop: CAISVGRRAVAEAFF. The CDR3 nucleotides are TGTGCCATCAGTGTAGGGAGACGGGCTGTCGCTGAAGCTTTCTTT.

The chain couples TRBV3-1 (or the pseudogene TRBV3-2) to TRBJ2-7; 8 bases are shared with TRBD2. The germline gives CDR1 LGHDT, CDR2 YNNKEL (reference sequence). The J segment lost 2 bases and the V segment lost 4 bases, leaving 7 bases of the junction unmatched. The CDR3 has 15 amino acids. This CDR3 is CASSLGGEGTYEQYF. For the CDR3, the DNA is TGTGCCAGCAGCCTCGGGGGGGAAGGCACCTACGAGCAGTACTTC.

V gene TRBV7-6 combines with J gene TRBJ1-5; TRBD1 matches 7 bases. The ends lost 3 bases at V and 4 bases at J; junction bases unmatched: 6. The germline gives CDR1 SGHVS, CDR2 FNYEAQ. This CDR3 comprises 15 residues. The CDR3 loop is CASSLAGGTNQPQHF. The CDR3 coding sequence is TGTGCCAGCAGCTTGGCAGGGGGTACTAATCAGCCCCAGCATTTT.

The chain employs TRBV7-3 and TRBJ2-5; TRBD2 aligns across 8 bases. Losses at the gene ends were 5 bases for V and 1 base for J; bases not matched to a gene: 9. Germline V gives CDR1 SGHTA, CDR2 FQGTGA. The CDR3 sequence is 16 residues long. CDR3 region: CASSRRGGGLQETQYF. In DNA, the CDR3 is TGTGCCAGCAGCCGCCGGGGCGGGGGGCTCCAAGAGACCCAGTACTTC.

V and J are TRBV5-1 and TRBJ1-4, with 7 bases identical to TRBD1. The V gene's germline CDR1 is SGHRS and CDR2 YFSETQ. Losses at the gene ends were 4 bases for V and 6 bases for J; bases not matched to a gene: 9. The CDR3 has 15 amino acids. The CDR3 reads CASSRRQGTDEKLFF. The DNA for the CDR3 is TGCGCCAGCAGCAGACGACAGGGCACGGATGAAAAACTGTTTTTT.

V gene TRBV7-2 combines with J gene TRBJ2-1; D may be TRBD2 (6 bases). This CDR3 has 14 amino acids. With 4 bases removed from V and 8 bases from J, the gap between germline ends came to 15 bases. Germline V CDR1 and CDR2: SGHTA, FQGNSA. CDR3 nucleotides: TGTGCCAGCAGCTCTCTCCTAGCGCAAGATGAGCAGTTCTTC. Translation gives CASSSLLAQDEQFF.